Sequencing of this TCR beta chain was carried out in a study of response to subunit inactivated influenza vaccine. In germline, CDR1 is SEHNR, CDR2 FQNEAQ (reference sequence). Trimming took 5 bases from V and 10 from J, leaving 9 bases between them. This CDR3 comprises 11 residues. At least ten counts were recorded for this clonotype. Antigen: not known. Points from the study as a whole: Each seasonal influenza vaccination, the authors suggested, recruits few new T cells.

TCRdb recomputed calls from the RT-PCR reads with MiXCR, one row per CDR3 protein. Here the sample spans about 190,000 distinct CDR3 sequences, 14% being singletons. This sequence was found in a man between 50 and 59 years old who received an inactivated influenza vaccine. The sequences come from CD8+ T cells sorted from PBMCs, collected more than 4 days after vaccination. The chain joins TRBV7-9 to TRBJ2-1, with D unclear. The CDR3: CASSLVLEQFF. CDR3 in DNA: TGTGCCAGCAGCCTCGTGCTAGAGCAGTTCTTC. The full variable domain, in which reference TRBV7-9 and TRBJ2-1 provide the parts outside the CDR3, is DTGVSQNPRHKITKRGQNVTFRCDPISEHNRLYWYRQTLGQGPEFLTYFQNEAQLEKSRLLSDRFSAERPKGSFSTLEIQRTEQGDSAMYLCASSLVLEQFFGPGTRLTVL.